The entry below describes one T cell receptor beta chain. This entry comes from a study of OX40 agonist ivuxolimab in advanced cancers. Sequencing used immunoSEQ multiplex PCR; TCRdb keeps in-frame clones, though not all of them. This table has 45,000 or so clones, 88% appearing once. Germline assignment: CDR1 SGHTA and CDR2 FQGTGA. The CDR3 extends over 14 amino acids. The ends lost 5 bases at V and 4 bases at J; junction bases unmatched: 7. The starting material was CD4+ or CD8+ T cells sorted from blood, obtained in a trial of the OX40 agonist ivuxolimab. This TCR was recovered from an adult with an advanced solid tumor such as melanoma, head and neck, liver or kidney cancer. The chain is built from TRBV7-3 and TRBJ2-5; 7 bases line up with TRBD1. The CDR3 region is CASSPGTEIETQYF. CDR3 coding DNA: TGTGCCAGCAGCCCCGGGACAGAAATAGAGACCCAGTACTTC.